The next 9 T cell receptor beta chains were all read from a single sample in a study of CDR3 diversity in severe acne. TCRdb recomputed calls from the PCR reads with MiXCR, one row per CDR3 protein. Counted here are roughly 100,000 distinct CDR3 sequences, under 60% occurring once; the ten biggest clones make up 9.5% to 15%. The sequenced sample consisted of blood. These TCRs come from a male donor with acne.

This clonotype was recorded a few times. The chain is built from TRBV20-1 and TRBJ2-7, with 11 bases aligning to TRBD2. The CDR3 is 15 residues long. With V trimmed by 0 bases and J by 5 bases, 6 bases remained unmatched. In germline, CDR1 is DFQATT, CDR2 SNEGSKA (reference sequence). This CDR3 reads CSARDVTSGSHEQYF. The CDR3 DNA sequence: TGCAGTGCTAGAGATGTAACTAGCGGGAGCCACGAGCAGTACTTC.

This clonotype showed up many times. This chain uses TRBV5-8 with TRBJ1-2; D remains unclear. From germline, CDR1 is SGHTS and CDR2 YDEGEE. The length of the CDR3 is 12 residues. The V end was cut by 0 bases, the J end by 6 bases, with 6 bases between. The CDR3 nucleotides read TGTGCCAGCAGCTTGGGATGGAATGGCTACACCTTC. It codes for CASSLGWNGYTF.

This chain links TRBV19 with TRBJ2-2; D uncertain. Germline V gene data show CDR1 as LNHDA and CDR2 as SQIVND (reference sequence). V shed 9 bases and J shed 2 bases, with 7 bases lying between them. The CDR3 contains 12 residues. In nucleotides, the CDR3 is TGTGCCAGCGAAACAAACACCGGGGAGCTGTTTTTT. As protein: CASETNTGELFF.

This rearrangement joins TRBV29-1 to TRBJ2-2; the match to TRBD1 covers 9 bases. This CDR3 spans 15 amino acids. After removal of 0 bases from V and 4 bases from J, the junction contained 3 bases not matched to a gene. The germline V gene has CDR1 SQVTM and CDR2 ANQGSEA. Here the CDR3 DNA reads TGCAGCGTTGAAGAGGGACAGGGAGGCACCGGGGAGCTGTTTTTT. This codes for CSVEEGQGGTGELFF.

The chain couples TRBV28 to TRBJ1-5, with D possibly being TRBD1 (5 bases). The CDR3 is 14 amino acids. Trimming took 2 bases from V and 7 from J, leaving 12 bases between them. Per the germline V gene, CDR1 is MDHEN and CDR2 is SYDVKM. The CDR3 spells CASSLRGRKQPQHF. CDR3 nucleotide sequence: TGTGCCAGCAGTTTACGGGGACGGAAACAGCCCCAGCATTTT.

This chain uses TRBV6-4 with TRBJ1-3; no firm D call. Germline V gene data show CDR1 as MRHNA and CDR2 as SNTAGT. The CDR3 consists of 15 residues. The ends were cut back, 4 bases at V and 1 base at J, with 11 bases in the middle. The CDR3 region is CASSAGPESGNTIYF. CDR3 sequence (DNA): TGTGCCAGCAGTGCCGGGCCAGAGTCTGGAAACACCATATATTTT.

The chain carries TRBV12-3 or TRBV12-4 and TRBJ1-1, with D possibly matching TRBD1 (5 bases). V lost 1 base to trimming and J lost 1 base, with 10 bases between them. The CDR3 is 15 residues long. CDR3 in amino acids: CASSLGATGNTEAFF. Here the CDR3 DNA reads TGTGCCAGCAGTTTAGGGGCTACAGGGAACACTGAAGCTTTCTTT.

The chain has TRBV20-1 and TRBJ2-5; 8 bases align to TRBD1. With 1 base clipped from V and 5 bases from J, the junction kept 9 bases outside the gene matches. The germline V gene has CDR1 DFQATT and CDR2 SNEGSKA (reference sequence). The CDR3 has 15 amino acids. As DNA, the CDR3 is TGCAGTGCTAGAGCCCCGGACAGGGTAGGCGAGACCCAGTACTTC. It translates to CSARAPDRVGETQYF.

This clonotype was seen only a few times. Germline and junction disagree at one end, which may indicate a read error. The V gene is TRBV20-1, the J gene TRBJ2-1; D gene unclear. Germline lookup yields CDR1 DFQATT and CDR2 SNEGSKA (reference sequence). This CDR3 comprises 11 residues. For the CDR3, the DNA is TGCAGTGCCCAGGTCCCGGGTGAGCAGCTCTTC. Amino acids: CSAQVPGEQLF.